Listed below are T cell receptor beta chains from one sample, sequenced in a study of blood T cell repertoires in COVID-19. The repertoire was sequenced with immunoSEQ multiplex PCR; TCRdb's copy has only in-frame clones and lacks some. Of about 310,000 clones listed, around nine tenths are singletons. The sample was peripheral blood. These receptors came from a man aged 45-65 years with active or convalescent COVID-19. The CDR3 runs from the conserved cysteine through the conserved F or W. A D gene is named only where the DNA matches it firmly. Not every row has a clone size; where given, it reads once, few, many or a size class.

TRBJ1-1	.	TRBV28	.	CASSLPAGDRGTEAFF	TGTGCCAGCAGCCTACCCGCAGGGGATAGAGGTACTGAAGCTTTCTTT
TRBJ1-2	.	TRBV30	.	CAWRDIKLGRAGGYTF	TGTGCCTGGAGGGACATCAAATTAGGGCGGGCGGGAGGCTACACCTTC
TRBJ1-1	.	TRBV2	.	CASRQQGRNTEAFF	TGTGCCAGCAGGCAACAGGGACGAAACACTGAAGCTTTCTTT
TRBJ1-1	TRBD1	TRBV10-3	.	CAISGPGTGNTEAFF	TGTGCCATCAGTGGACCCGGGACAGGGAACACTGAAGCTTTCTTT
TRBJ2-5	.	TRBV20-1	.	CSASRRGYQETQYF	TGCAGTGCTAGTCGCCGGGGGTACCAAGAGACCCAGTACTTC
TRBJ1-5	TRBD1	TRBV18	.	CASSPGDRGLNQPQHF	TGTGCCAGCTCACCCGGGGACAGGGGGCTCAATCAGCCCCAGCATTTT
TRBJ1-2	TRBD1	TRBV10-3	.	CAISPGTGPEDGYTF	TGTGCCATCAGTCCTGGGACAGGCCCGGAGGATGGCTACACCTTC
TRBJ1-1	TRBD1	TRBV5-5	few	CASSFEPGQGAEAFF	TGTGCCAGCAGCTTCGAACCGGGACAGGGGGCTGAAGCTTTCTTT
TRBJ1-1	.	TRBV7-8	few	CASSLAWGGNTEAFF	TGTGCCAGCAGCTTAGCTTGGGGGGGAAATACTGAAGCTTTCTTT
TRBJ2-6	.	TRBV19	.	CASSIWRGAGANVLTF	TGTGCCAGTAGTATCTGGAGGGGCGCTGGGGCCAACGTCCTGACTTTC
TRBJ1-5	.	TRBV5-5	.	CASSWGGAGEQPQHF	TGTGCCAGCAGCTGGGGGGGCGCCGGGGAACAGCCCCAGCATTTT
TRBJ2-2	TRBD1	TRBV10-3	.	CAIMGGQGETRGTGELFF	TGTGCCATCATGGGGGGACAGGGTGAAACGCGGGGCACCGGGGAGCTGTTTTTT
TRBJ2-7	.	TRBV12-3/TRBV12-4	.	CASSKGIDEQYF	TGTGCCAGCTCGAAGGGGATCGACGAGCAGTACTTC
TRBJ2-6	.	TRBV15	.	CATSRDRAGAGANVLTF	TGTGCCACCAGCAGAGATAGAGCAGGGGCTGGGGCCAACGTCCTGACTTTC
TRBJ1-2	.	TRBV5-1	.	CASSLSGQGHGYTF	TGCGCCAGCAGCTTGTCGGGGCAGGGGCATGGCTACACCTTC
TRBJ2-7	TRBD2	TRBV11-3	.	CASSLGDRGRGIPYEQYF	TGTGCCAGCAGCTTGGGGGACCGTGGGAGGGGAATACCCTACGAGCAGTACTTC
TRBJ2-3	TRBD1	TRBV2	.	CASSDPTGSSRGTQYF	TGTGCCAGCAGTGACCCGACAGGGTCATCAAGGGGTACGCAGTATTTT
TRBJ1-5	TRBD1	TRBV5-1	few	CASSSGTANQPQHF	TGCGCCAGCAGCTCCGGGACAGCTAATCAGCCCCAGCATTTT
TRBJ2-3	TRBD2	TRBV28	.	CASSGSSGRALNTQYF	TGTGCCAGCAGTGGATCTAGCGGGAGGGCCCTAAATACGCAGTATTTT
TRBJ2-1	TRBD2	TRBV14	.	CASSQSSGSNEQFF	TGTGCCAGCAGCCAATCTAGCGGGAGCAATGAGCAGTTCTTC
TRBJ1-2	TRBD1	TRBV5-1	.	CASSLTGQGFYGYTF	TGCGCCAGCAGCTTGACAGGACAGGGGTTCTATGGCTACACCTTC
TRBJ2-7	TRBD2	TRBV7-2	.	CASSLGTSREQYF	TGTGCCAGCAGCCTGGGGACTAGCAGGGAGCAGTACTTC
TRBJ1-3	TRBD1	TRBV28	.	CASRAAAGGSSGNTIYF	TGTGCCAGCAGAGCCGCAGCAGGGGGAAGCTCTGGAAACACCATATATTTT
TRBJ2-1	.	TRBV5-1	.	CASSLAHQGFEQFF	TGCGCCAGCAGCTTGGCGCACCAGGGGTTTGAGCAGTTCTTC
TRBJ1-3	TRBD1	TRBV10-2	.	CASSRGTDGNTIYF	TGCGCCAGCAGCAGGGGGACGGACGGAAACACCATATATTTT
TRBJ2-3	TRBD1	TRBV24-1	.	CATSDSSTGGRSTDTQYF	TGTGCCACCAGTGACTCCAGTACAGGGGGCAGAAGCACAGATACGCAGTATTTT
TRBJ1-1	.	TRBV2	.	CASSGDRRTEAFF	TGTGCCAGCAGTGGAGACAGGAGGACTGAAGCTTTCTTT
TRBJ2-7	.	TRBV18	.	CASSPSRYEQYF	TGTGCCAGCTCACCCTCTCGTTACGAGCAGTACTTC
TRBJ1-5	.	TRBV7-9	.	CASSLDGGRHQPQHF	TGTGCCAGCAGCTTAGATGGAGGGAGACATCAGCCCCAGCATTTT
TRBJ1-2	.	TRBV18	.	CASSSRDTDSGYTF	TGTGCCAGCTCATCACGGGACACGGACAGTGGCTACACCTTC
TRBJ1-3	.	TRBV27	.	CASSLVAGGNTIYF	TGTGCCAGCAGTTTAGTGGCAGGTGGAAACACCATATATTTT
TRBJ2-3	TRBD2	TRBV7-2	.	CASSSRAGGRTDTQYF	TGTGCCAGCAGCTCAAGAGCGGGGGGACGCACAGATACGCAGTATTTT
TRBJ2-5	.	TRBV9	.	CASSVATTVTETQYF	TGTGCCAGCAGCGTAGCGACTACGGTGACGGAGACCCAGTACTTC
TRBJ2-1	.	TRBV5-4	.	CASSLNSGTYNEQFF	TGTGCCAGCAGCTTGAACTCGGGGACCTACAATGAGCAGTTCTTC
TRBJ1-2	.	TRBV6-5	.	CASSHAGPGNYGYTF	TGTGCCAGCAGCCACGCAGGGCCCGGTAACTATGGCTACACCTTC
TRBJ1-2	TRBD1	TRBV10-3	.	CATWGTGVHGYTF	TGTGCCACATGGGGGACAGGGGTGCATGGCTACACCTTC
TRBJ1-5	TRBD1	TRBV5-5	.	CASTPAAGQVHLQHF	TGTGCCAGCACCCCGGCGGCTGGACAGGTTCATCTCCAGCATTTT